This is a list of T cell receptor beta chains from one sample in a study of T cell changes during pregnancy in multiple sclerosis. The table came from immunoSEQ multiplex PCR; TCRdb's copy has only in-frame clones and leaves some out. The table records some 49,000 clones, roughly 89% of them present only once. Material: peripheral blood, obtained after pregnancy. The source is a female donor in good health, enrolled as a control in a pregnancy study. Both conserved end residues are part of each CDR3. Expanded clones get a size class; other rows say once, few or many, or leave the size out.

>TRBV7-6|TRBJ2-7|NA
CASTKGTAYEQYF
>TRBV28|TRBJ2-5|many
CASTIGGQGAGETQYF
>TRBV27|TRBJ2-1|NA
CASYGWGGGNEQFF
>TRBV28|TRBJ1-2|NA
CASHQEYYGYTF
>TRBV7-9|TRBJ2-6|NA
CASSSSRQGTGANVLTF
>TRBV6-4|TRBJ2-1|few
CASSGLAGGNEQFF
>TRBV4-2|TRBJ1-3|once
CASSQDGLGTHIYF
>TRBV6-1|TRBJ1-2|NA
CASSEAWTGGGYGYTF
>TRBV27|TRBJ2-7|NA
CASSSPGTGGKNEQYF
>TRBV7-8|TRBJ2-7|NA
CASSLADSNYEQYF
>TRBV5-4|TRBJ2-1|NA
CASSLDPGVTNNEQFF
>TRBV7-2|TRBJ2-2|NA
CASSVDRRDTGELFF
>TRBV29-1|TRBJ2-7|NA
CSANRGGAYEQYF
>TRBV15|TRBJ1-1|once
CATSRDGGPAVEAFF
>TRBV6-4|TRBJ1-6|few
CASSGTGDGYSPLHF
>TRBV7-2|TRBJ2-2|NA
CASSSSGGATGELFF
>TRBV5-1|TRBJ1-2|NA
CASSLETPGGYTF
>TRBV27|TRBJ2-7|NA
CASSLSGASEQYF
>TRBV28|TRBJ1-1|NA
CASSLPGGTEAFF
>TRBV19|TRBJ1-2|NA
CASRSGAAFNYGYTF
>TRBV9|TRBJ1-1|NA
CASSVGQGYTEAFF
>TRBV27|TRBJ2-4|NA
CARAKNIQYF
>TRBV6-6|TRBJ2-3|NA
CASSYGWGGSTDTQYF
>TRBV4-1|TRBJ2-3|NA
CASSHVGTGDSTDTQYF
>TRBV7-8|TRBJ1-5|NA
CASSLAQGSNQPQHF
>TRBV27|TRBJ1-1|NA
CASSLSPFRQTTNTEAFF
>TRBV4-2|TRBJ1-4|NA
CASSPREGASTNEKLFF
>TRBV6-6|TRBJ2-1|NA
CASTLDRVEQFF
>TRBV23-1|TRBJ2-7|NA
CASSRGRRSRGNEQYF
>TRBV4-1|TRBJ2-7|NA
CASSHVGVGNPYEQYF
>TRBV21-1|TRBJ2-5|once
CASSKGLAGVEETQYF
>TRBV5-4|TRBJ2-7|NA
CASSLPSASYEQYF
>TRBV9|TRBJ2-3|NA
CASSVAVGLAGLADTQYF
>TRBV7-7|TRBJ2-1|NA
CASSLRPGLAGDNEQFF
>TRBV7-9|TRBJ2-2|NA
CASSLAAGLNTGELFF
>TRBV5-1|TRBJ1-5|NA
CASSLAGYSNQPQHF
>TRBV7-9|TRBJ1-1|NA
CASSLEGGTEAFF
>TRBV5-5|TRBJ1-4|NA
CASSSRGGTATNEKLFF
>TRBV6-4|TRBJ2-3|NA
CASATSGGLTTDTQYF
>TRBV28|TRBJ2-2|NA
CATKQVGQPNTGELFF
>TRBV19|TRBJ1-1|NA
CASTWQGGNTEAFF
>TRBV6-5|TRBJ1-2|NA
CASNEGTGDYGYTF
>TRBV28|TRBJ2-6|NA
CASSHRGTGANVLTF
>TRBV6-1|TRBJ1-5|NA
CASSLSNQPQHF
>TRBV2|TRBJ2-7|NA
CASTFRSPGEQYF
>TRBV7-2|TRBJ1-2|NA
CASSPTGTDYGYTF
>TRBV7-8|TRBJ1-3|NA
CASSKDGQDGNTIYF
>TRBV12-5|TRBJ2-5|NA
CASGLSLGGPETQYF
>TRBV4-1|TRBJ2-3|NA
CASGRPSSTDTQYF
>TRBV5-6|TRBJ1-1|NA
CASSFQPGGNTEAFF
>TRBV5-6|TRBJ1-4|NA
CASSYGGKLFF
>TRBV11-2|TRBJ1-4|NA
CASSLDHRGREKLFF
>TRBV10-3|TRBJ1-2|NA
CAISESIRGGYGYTF
>TRBV6-1|TRBJ2-3|NA
CASSTGFTDTQYF
>TRBV5-1|TRBJ2-2|NA
CASSLVRDSGNTGELFF
>TRBV4-1|TRBJ1-2|once
CASSQERTGRYGYTF
>TRBV5-1|TRBJ1-6|NA
CASSSTGGALNSPLHF